This T cell receptor beta chain was identified during a study of blood T cells in healthy people across ages. A second roughly 6 to 12 cycle PCR used barcoded and J-beta primers. All samples yielded 3 million or more CDR3-containing paired-end reads. TCRdb analysed the 5' RACE reads with MiXCR anew, one entry per CDR3 protein. The table records roughly 1,100,000 distinct CDR3 sequences, around 25% of them present only once. V shed 6 bases and J shed 3 bases, with 17 bases lying between them. Germline V gene lookup returns CDR1 SQVTM and CDR2 ANQGSEA. This CDR3 is built from 14 residues. Notes on the study in general: A strong correlation between TCR beta diversity and naive T cell percentage was seen.

As regards this clonotype: The antigen is unknown.

This sample also belongs to another study, concerning T cells of mothers and their children.

The sample comprised blood. The rearrangement uses TRBV29-1 and TRBJ1-1; the D gene is possibly TRBD1 (5 bases). This clonotype was sampled from a girl under 10 years old in good health. CDR3 sequence (DNA): TGCAGCGTAAGGGACCCTAGGAGGGACACTGAAGCTTTCTTT. Residues: CSVRDPRRDTEAFF. Full variable domain (remainder filled in from reference TRBV29-1 and TRBJ1-1): SAVISQKPSRDICQRGTSLTIQCQVDSQVTMMFWYRQQPGQSLTLIATANQGSEATYESGFVIDKFPISRPNLTFSTLTVSNMSPEDSSIYLCSVRDPRRDTEAFFGQGTRLTVV.